The T cell receptor (beta chain) under discussion was sequenced for a study of T cells in Graves' hyperthyroidism and ophthalmopathy. Study-wide background: Blood from the periphery was taken at initial diagnosis, before any treatment. Findings and limits, study-wide: Most thyroid clonotypes that were expanded above 0.001 also turned up in blood.

This clonotype was seen at least ten times. Its target is unknown. Ophthalmopathy patients had moderate-to-severe active disease, CAS ≥3, NOSPECS ≥4, and disease duration under 3 months. Each diagnosis drew on symptoms, thyroxine, TRAb, thyroid ultrasound and orbital computed tomography findings. Amplified TCR beta CDR3 regions derived from RNA transcripts. The HTBI primer set drove a first-round RT-PCR of the TCR CDR3. A single record per CDR3 protein comes from TCRdb applying MiXCR to the multiplex PCR reads. This sample has 400,000 or so distinct CDR3 sequences, with over 11% found just once. Trimming removed 3 bases from V and 5 bases from J; junction bases left unmatched: 14. The CDR3 length is 20 residues. CDR1 and CDR2 from the germline V gene are MNHNY and SVGAGI (reference sequence).

The specimen sequenced was blood. This rearrangement joins TRBV6-6 to TRBJ2-3, with TRBD2 identical over 16 bases. The receptor comes from a man aged 50-59 years with Graves' ophthalmopathy. The CDR3 region has the DNA TGTGCCAGCAGTTATCGGGGGACTAGCGGGAGGGCCGTAGTGGGAGATACGCAGTATTTT. Its translation is CASSYRGTSGRAVVGDTQYF.